This T cell receptor beta chain was sequenced for a study of patients and donors after allogeneic stem cell transplantation. Germline V CDR1 and CDR2: DFQATT, SNEGSKA (reference sequence). The CDR3 covers 12 residues. With 1 base removed from V and 5 bases from J, the gap between germline ends came to 6 bases. TCRdb reprocessed the RT-PCR reads via MiXCR and lists one record per CDR3 protein. The table shows about 150,000 distinct CDR3 sequences, with about two fifths occurring only once. The sequenced sample was blood, either unsorted or a sorted T cell fraction (not recorded which). The J gene is TRBJ1-5, the V gene TRBV20-1, with D unresolved. The sequence was obtained from a human donor who was either an allogeneic HSCT recipient or a stem cell or donor lymphocyte infusion donor (not recorded which). It is not recorded whose cells these are; they may come from a transplant donor. CDR3 in amino acids: CSARASDQPQHF. CDR3 coding DNA: TGCAGTGCTAGAGCGAGTGATCAGCCCCAGCATTTT.